These 23 T cell receptor beta chains originate from one sample sequenced in a study of blood T cell repertoires in COVID-19. TCRdb's copy holds only in-frame clones and misses some; the assay was immunoSEQ multiplex PCR. The repertoire holds over 75,000 clones, with 88% as singletons. Input material: peripheral blood. The receptors shown here come from a woman older than 75 with acute or convalescent COVID-19.

This clone was observed a single time. The chain uses TRBV10-2 and TRBJ2-1; TRBD2 agrees at 14 bases. The CDR3 length is 19 residues. Trimming removed 2 bases from V and 5 bases from J; junction bases left unmatched: 11. Germline-derived CDR1 and CDR2 are WSHSY and SAAADI. Here the CDR3 DNA reads TGCGCCAGCAGTGAGCCAAGACTAGCGGGGGGGAGGCCCCACAATGAGCAGTTCTTC. This sequence encodes CASSEPRLAGGRPHNEQFF.

The J gene is TRBJ1-2, the V gene TRBV19; unclear D gene. Germline CDR1 LNHDA, CDR2 SQIVND (reference sequence). The V gene lost 4 bases and the J gene lost 4 bases, with 16 bases spanning the gap. The CDR3 contains 15 residues. CDR3 residues: CASSTVVGRGYGYTF. The DNA for the CDR3 is TGTGCCAGTAGTACGGTGGTAGGTCGAGGCTATGGCTACACCTTC.

This chain connects TRBV18 to TRBJ1-2, with 7 bases matching TRBD1. The CDR3 covers 15 residues. The junction had 4 bases not matched to a gene; V was cut back by 3 bases and J by 0 bases. Germline V gives CDR1 KGHSH, CDR2 LQKENI. The CDR3: CASSPQGVSNYGYTF. The CDR3, as DNA: TGTGCCAGCTCACCCCAGGGGGTCTCTAACTATGGCTACACCTTC. Combining the CDR3 with reference TRBV18 and TRBJ1-2 gives the whole variable domain NAGVMQNPRHLVRRRGQEARLRCSPMKGHSHVYWYRQLPEEGLKFMVYLQKENIIDESGMPKERFSAEFPKEGPSILRIQQVVRGDSAAYFCASSPQGVSNYGYTFGSGTRLTVV.

The J gene is TRBJ1-1, the V gene TRBV6-1; 9 nucleotides agree with TRBD1. The CDR3 sequence is 15 residues long. Germline V gene lookup returns CDR1 MNHNS and CDR2 SASEGT. J gave up 4 bases and V 1 base, and 4 bases lay outside the gene matches. This CDR3 is CASSEVGTGITEAFF. As DNA, the CDR3 is TGTGCCAGCAGTGAAGTTGGGACAGGGATCACTGAAGCTTTCTTT.

The chain links TRBV3-1 (or the pseudogene TRBV3-2) to TRBJ1-6; D gene ambiguous. The CDR3 consists of 17 residues. Per the germline V gene, CDR1 is LGHDT and CDR2 is YNNKEL (reference sequence). With 1 base removed from V and 8 bases from J, the gap between germline ends came to 18 bases. The CDR3 sequence: CASSQGTGPRTYSPLHF. CDR3 nucleotide sequence: TGTGCCAGCAGCCAAGGAACTGGGCCCCGTACTTATTCACCCCTCCACTTT.

V usage is TRBV5-8 and J usage is TRBJ2-3; 8 nucleotides align to TRBD1. CDR1 SGHTS and CDR2 YDEGEE come from the germline V gene. V trimming: 0 bases; J trimming: 3 bases; junction bases outside the gene matches: 12. The CDR3 runs to 18 residues. Here the CDR3 DNA reads TGTGCCAGCAGCTTGGGGTCCGTGGGCAGGGGGCGAACAGATACGCAGTATTTT. Amino acids: CASSLGSVGRGRTDTQYF.

This clone was found once. V is TRBV20-1 and J is TRBJ2-7; D unclear. The length of the CDR3 is 11 residues. The germline gives CDR1 DFQATT, CDR2 SNEGSKA (reference sequence). V gave up 5 bases and J gave up 0 bases, with 5 bases separating them. The CDR3 coding sequence is TGCAGTGCTTCCTTCTCCTACGAGCAGTACTTC. Amino acids: CSASFSYEQYF.

This clone appeared a single time. This sequence joins TRBV28 and TRBJ2-5; D perhaps matches TRBD2 (6 bases). The CDR3 consists of 17 residues. V lost 1 base, J lost 1 base, and 16 bases lay in between. The germline V gene encodes CDR1 MDHEN and CDR2 SYDVKM. The CDR3 coding sequence is TGTGCCAGCAGTTTATACCCGGGAGTGGGGGGCCAAGAGACCCAGTACTTC. This encodes CASSLYPGVGGQETQYF.

The chain has TRBV11-3 and TRBJ2-1, with 7 bases lining up with TRBD1. This CDR3 region has 15 residues. CDR1 SGHNT and CDR2 YENEEA come from the germline V gene. J lost 7 bases, V lost 6 bases, and 12 bases had no gene match. Written as DNA, the CDR3 is TGTGCCAGCAGTCCAAGCGAGGGGGCAGTTAATGAGCAGTTCTTC. It encodes CASSPSEGAVNEQFF.

The rearrangement links TRBV30 to TRBJ2-1; 7 nucleotides align to TRBD2. The V segment lost 0 bases and the J segment 11 bases; nucleotides outside the gene matches: 7. The CDR3 totals 13 residues. CDR1 and CDR2 from the germline V gene are GTSNPN and SVGIG (reference sequence). CDR3 region: CAWSVSGTNKQFF. The CDR3 DNA sequence: TGTGCCTGGAGTGTATCTGGGACTAACAAGCAGTTCTTC.

The V call is TRBV18, the J call TRBJ1-1, with 10 bases fitting TRBD1. This CDR3 is 14 amino acids long. Germline CDR1 is KGHSH and CDR2 is LQKENI. V was clipped by 6 bases and J by 2 bases; unmatched bases: 3. CDR3 protein: CASSRDRGNTEAFF. DNA for the CDR3: TGTGCCAGCTCTCGGGACAGGGGTAACACTGAAGCTTTCTTT.

In its sample, this clone was seen once. The chain employs TRBV6-6 and TRBJ1-3; 7 bases agree with TRBD1. The germline V gene encodes CDR1 MNHNY and CDR2 SVGAGI (reference sequence). Germline trimming cut 5 bases from V and 2 bases from J; bases unmatched to any gene: 0. The CDR3 covers 13 residues. CDR3: CASSGTAGNTIYF. As DNA, the CDR3 is TGTGCCAGCAGTGGGACAGCTGGAAACACCATATATTTT.

This chain connects TRBV6-2 or TRBV6-3 to TRBJ2-3, with D perhaps TRBD2 (6 bases). This CDR3 region has 15 residues. CDR1 is MNHEY and CDR2 is SVGEGT in the germline V gene. The V end was cut by 2 bases, the J end by 2 bases, with 11 bases between. CDR3 sequence reads: CASSYGVADTDTQYF. DNA for the CDR3: TGTGCCAGCAGTTACGGAGTAGCGGACACAGATACGCAGTATTTT.

The V call is TRBV14, the J call TRBJ2-5, with TRBD2 matching 7 bases. This CDR3 has 15 amino acids. The trim removed 1 base at V and 5 bases at J, leaving 7 bases unmatched. The germline gives CDR1 SGHDN, CDR2 FVKESK. The CDR3 nucleotides read TGTGCCAGCAGCCAAGTAGGCGGGAGTTATGAGACCCAGTACTTC. Its protein is CASSQVGGSYETQYF.

The genes are TRBV6-2 or TRBV6-3 and TRBJ2-1; 7 nucleotides line up with TRBD1. The CDR3 totals 14 residues. CDR1 and CDR2 from the germline V gene are MNHEY and SVGEGT. Trimming took 3 bases from V and 2 from J; bases not matched to a gene: 1. CDR3 sequence (DNA): TGTGCCAGCAGTTATGGGACAGCCTACAATGAGCAGTTCTTC. Protein sequence: CASSYGTAYNEQFF.

This sequence joins TRBV6-6 and TRBJ1-1, with D uncertain. This CDR3 spans 14 amino acids. Looked up from germline, CDR1 is MNHNY and CDR2 is SVGAGI (reference sequence). V shed 5 bases and J shed 6 bases, with 16 bases lying between them. CDR3 coding DNA: TGTGCCAGCAGTCACAGCTACGAAGTCGCTGAAGCTTTCTTT. This encodes CASSHSYEVAEAFF.

CDR3 bases: TGTGCCAGCAGTCTCGGGGGGCGCGAGACCCAGTACTTC. Translation: CASSLGGRETQYF. The chain has TRBV27 and TRBJ2-5; a possible D gene is TRBD2 (7 bases). V lost 5 bases to trimming and J lost 5 bases, with 12 bases between them. The CDR3 spans 13 residues. From germline, CDR1 is MNHEY and CDR2 SMNVEV (reference sequence).

The chain is built from TRBV21-1 and TRBJ1-1; the listed D gene, TRBD1, was not tested against the DNA. TRBV21-1 is a known pseudogene. CDR3 length: 14 residues. The CDR3 region has the DNA TGTGCCAGCAGCAAACAAAGGGGTGAGACTGAAGCTTTCTTT. It is translated as CASSKQRGETEAFF.

This clone was seen once. The gene calls are TRBV19 and TRBJ1-5; no reliable D call. The CDR3 sequence is 16 residues long. Germline CDR1 LNHDA, CDR2 SQIVND (reference sequence). The germline V and J ends were trimmed by 5 bases and 4 bases, with 18 bases remaining between them. CDR3 in amino acids: CASSHVSLEGNQPQHF. The CDR3 DNA sequence: TGTGCCAGTAGTCACGTCAGTCTGGAGGGAAATCAGCCCCAGCATTTT.

The chain links TRBV7-9 to TRBJ2-7, with D possibly being TRBD2 (5 bases). There are 15 residues in the CDR3. Germline V lookup: CDR1 SEHNR, CDR2 FQNEAQ (reference sequence). V dropped 2 bases and J dropped 0 bases, with 11 bases sitting between them. The CDR3 sequence: CASSLSGDTSYEQYF. CDR3 coding DNA: TGTGCCAGCAGCTTAAGCGGAGACACCTCCTACGAGCAGTACTTC.

The rearrangement links TRBV3-1 (or the pseudogene TRBV3-2) to TRBJ2-1; 11 nucleotides agree with TRBD2. Losses at the gene ends were 3 bases for V and 4 bases for J; bases not matched to a gene: 5. CDR3 length equals 16 residues. Looked up from germline, CDR1 is LGHDT and CDR2 is YNNKEL (reference sequence). The CDR3 sequence is CASSHGLAGTYNEQFF. Here the CDR3 DNA reads TGTGCCAGCAGCCACGGACTAGCGGGTACTTACAATGAGCAGTTCTTC.

The V and J genes are TRBV24-1 and TRBJ2-2; perhaps TRBD1 as D (6 bases). CDR3 length: 14 residues. V lost 5 bases and J 6 bases, leaving 12 bases between the germline ends. Germline V CDR1 and CDR2: KGHDR, SFDVKD. The CDR3: CATSALGQPGELFF. CDR3 DNA sequence: TGTGCCACCAGTGCCCTGGGACAACCCGGGGAGCTGTTTTTT.

DNA of the CDR3: TGTGCCAGCAGTGACAGGGTTACGTCTAATGAAAAACTGTTTTTT. Translated: CASSDRVTSNEKLFF. The chain links TRBV25-1 to TRBJ1-4; a possible D gene is TRBD1 (5 bases). Germline V gene lookup returns CDR1 MGHDK and CDR2 SYGVNS. V was trimmed by 3 bases and J by 3 bases, leaving 11 bases between them. There are 15 residues in the CDR3.